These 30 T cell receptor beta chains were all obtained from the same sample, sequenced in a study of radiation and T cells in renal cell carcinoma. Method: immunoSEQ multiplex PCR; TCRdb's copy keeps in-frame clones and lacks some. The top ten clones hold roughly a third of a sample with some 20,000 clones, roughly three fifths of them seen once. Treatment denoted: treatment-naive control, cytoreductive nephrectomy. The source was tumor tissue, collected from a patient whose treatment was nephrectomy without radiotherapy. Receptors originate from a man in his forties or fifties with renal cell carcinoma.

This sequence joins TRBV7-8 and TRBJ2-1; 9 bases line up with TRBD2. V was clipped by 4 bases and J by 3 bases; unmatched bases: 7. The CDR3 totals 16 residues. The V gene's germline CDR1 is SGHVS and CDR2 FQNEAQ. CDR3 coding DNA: TGTGCCAGCAGCTCGTTAGCGGGAGTCCACTACAATGAGCAGTTCTTC. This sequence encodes CASSSLAGVHYNEQFF.

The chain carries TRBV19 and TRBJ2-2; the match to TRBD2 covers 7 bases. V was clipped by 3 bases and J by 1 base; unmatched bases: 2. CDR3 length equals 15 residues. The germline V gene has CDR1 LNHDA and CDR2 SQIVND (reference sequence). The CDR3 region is CASSMGGMNTGELFF. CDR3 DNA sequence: TGTGCCAGTAGTATGGGAGGGATGAACACCGGGGAGCTGTTTTTT.

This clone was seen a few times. The CDR3 loop is CASSPGSGRYEQFF. The CDR3 region has the DNA TGTGCCAGCAGCCCAGGTAGTGGGCGTTATGAGCAGTTCTTC. The rearrangement links TRBV7-2 to TRBJ2-1, with unresolved D. The CDR3 has 14 residues. CDR1 SGHTA and CDR2 FQGNSA come from the germline V gene. V lost 5 bases, J lost 8 bases, and 16 bases lay in between.

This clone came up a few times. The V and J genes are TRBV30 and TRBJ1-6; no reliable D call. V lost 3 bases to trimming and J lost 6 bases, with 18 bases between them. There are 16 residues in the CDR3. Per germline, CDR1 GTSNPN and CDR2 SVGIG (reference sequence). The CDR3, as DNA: TGTGCCTGGAGGGGCATTCCCGGTAATCGTAATTCACCCCTCCACTTT. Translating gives CAWRGIPGNRNSPLHF.

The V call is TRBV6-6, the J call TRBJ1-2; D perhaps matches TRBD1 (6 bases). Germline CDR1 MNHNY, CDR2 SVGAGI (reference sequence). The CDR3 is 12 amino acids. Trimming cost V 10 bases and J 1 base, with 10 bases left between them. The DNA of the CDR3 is TGTGCCACCGGACAGTATAACTATGGCTACACCTTC. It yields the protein CATGQYNYGYTF.

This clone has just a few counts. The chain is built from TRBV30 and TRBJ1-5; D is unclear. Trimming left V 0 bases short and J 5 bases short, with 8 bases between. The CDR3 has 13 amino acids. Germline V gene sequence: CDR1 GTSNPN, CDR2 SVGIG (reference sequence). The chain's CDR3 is CAWSVNSDQPQHF. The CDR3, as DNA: TGTGCCTGGAGTGTAAACAGTGATCAGCCCCAGCATTTT.

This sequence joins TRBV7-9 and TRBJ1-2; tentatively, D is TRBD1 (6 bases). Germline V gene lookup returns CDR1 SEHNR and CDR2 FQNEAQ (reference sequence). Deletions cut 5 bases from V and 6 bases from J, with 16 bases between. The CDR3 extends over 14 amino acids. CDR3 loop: CASSIGTSDDGYTF. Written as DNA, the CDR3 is TGTGCCAGCAGCATCGGGACAAGTGATGATGGCTACACCTTC.

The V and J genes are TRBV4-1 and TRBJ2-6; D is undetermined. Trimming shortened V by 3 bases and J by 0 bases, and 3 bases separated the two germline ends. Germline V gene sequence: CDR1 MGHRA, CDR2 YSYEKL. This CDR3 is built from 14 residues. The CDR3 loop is CASSQYSGANVLTF. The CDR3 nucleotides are TGCGCCAGCAGCCAGTACTCTGGGGCCAACGTCCTGACTTTC.

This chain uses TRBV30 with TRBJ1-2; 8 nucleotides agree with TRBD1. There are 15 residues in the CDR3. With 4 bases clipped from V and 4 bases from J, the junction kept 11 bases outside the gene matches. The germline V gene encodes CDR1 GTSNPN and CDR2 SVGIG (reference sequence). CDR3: CAWNPGGQGGYGYTF. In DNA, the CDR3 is TGTGCCTGGAACCCGGGAGGACAGGGAGGCTATGGCTACACCTTC.

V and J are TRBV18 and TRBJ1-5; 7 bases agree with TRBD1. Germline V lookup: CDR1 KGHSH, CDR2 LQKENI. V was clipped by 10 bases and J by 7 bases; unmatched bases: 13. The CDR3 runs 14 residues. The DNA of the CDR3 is TGTGCCACCAACCTGAGAGGGGGCGGACAGCCCCAGCATTTT. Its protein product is CATNLRGGGQPQHF.

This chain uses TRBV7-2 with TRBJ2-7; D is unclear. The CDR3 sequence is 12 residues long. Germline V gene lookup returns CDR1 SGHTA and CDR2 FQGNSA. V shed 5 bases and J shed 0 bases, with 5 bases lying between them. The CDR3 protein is CASSTDSYEQYF. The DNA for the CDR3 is TGTGCCAGCAGCACGGACTCCTACGAGCAGTACTTC. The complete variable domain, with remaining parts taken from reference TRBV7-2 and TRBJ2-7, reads GAGVSQSPSNKVTEKGKDVELRCDPISGHTALYWYRQSLGQGLEFLIYFQGNSAPDKSGLPSDRFSAERTGGSVSTLTIQRTQQEDSAVYLCASSTDSYEQYFGPGTRLTVT.

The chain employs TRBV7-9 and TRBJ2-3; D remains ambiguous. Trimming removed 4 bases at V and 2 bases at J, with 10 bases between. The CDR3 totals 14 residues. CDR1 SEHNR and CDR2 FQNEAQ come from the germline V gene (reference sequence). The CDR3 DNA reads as TGTGCCAGCAGCTGGACCCTTAACACAGATACGCAGTATTTT. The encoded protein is CASSWTLNTDTQYF.

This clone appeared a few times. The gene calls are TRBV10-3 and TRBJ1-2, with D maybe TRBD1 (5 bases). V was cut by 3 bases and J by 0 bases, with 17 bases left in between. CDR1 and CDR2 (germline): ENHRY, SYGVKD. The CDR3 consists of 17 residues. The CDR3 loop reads CAISDFSPDTSNYGYTF. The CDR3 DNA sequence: TGTGCCATCAGTGACTTTTCACCGGACACTTCTAACTATGGCTACACCTTC.

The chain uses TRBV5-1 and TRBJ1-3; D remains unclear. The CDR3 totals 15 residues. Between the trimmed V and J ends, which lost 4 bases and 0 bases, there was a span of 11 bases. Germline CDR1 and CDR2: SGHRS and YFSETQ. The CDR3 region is CASSPPGSSGNTIYF. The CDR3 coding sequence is TGCGCCAGCAGCCCCCCAGGAAGCTCTGGAAACACCATATATTTT. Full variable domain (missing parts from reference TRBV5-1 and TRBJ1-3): KAGVTQTPRYLIKTRGQQVTLSCSPISGHRSVSWYQQTPGQGLQFLFEYFSETQRNKGNFPGRFSGRQFSNSRSEMNVSTLELGDSALYLCASSPPGSSGNTIYFGEGSWLTVV.

The chain's CDR3 is CASSPAWVRGSYEQYF. CDR3 sequence (DNA): TGTGCCAGCAGCCCGGCCTGGGTGCGGGGAAGCTACGAGCAGTACTTC. The rearrangement joins TRBV5-4 to TRBJ2-7; tentatively, D is TRBD2 (6 bases). Per the germline V gene, CDR1 is SGHNT and CDR2 is YYREEE (reference sequence). The CDR3 consists of 16 residues. The V and J ends lost 4 bases and 3 bases respectively, with 20 bases between them.

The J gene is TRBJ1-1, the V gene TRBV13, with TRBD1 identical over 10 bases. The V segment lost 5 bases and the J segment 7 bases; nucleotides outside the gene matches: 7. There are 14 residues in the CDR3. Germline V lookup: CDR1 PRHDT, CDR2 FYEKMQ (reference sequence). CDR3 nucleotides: TGTGCCAGCAGCGCGGACAGGGGGTATGGTGAAGCTTTCTTT. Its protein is CASSADRGYGEAFF.

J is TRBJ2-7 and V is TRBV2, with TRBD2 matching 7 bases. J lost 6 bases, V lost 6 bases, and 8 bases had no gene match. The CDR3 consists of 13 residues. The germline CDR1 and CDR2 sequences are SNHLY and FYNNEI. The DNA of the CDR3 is TGTGCCAGCAGCTGGACTAGAACGGGCGAGCAGTACTTC. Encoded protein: CASSWTRTGEQYF. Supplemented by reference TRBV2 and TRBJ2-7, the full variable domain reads EPEVTQTPSHQVTQMGQEVILRCVPISNHLYFYWYRQILGQKVEFLVSFYNNEISEKSEIFDDQFSVERPDGSNFTLKIRSTKLEDSAMYFCASSWTRTGEQYFGPGTRLTVT.

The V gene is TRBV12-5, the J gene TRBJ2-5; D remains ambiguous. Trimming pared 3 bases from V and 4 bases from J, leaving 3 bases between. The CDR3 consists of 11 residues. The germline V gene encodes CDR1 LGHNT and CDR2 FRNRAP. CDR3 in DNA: TGTGCTAGTGGTTTAGGAGAGACCCAGTACTTC. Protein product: CASGLGETQYF.

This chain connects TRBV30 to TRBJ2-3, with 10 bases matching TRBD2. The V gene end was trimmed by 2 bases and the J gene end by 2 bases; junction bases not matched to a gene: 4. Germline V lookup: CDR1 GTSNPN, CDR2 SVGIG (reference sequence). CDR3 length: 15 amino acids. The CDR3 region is CAWSQLAGATDTQYF. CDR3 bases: TGTGCCTGGAGTCAGCTAGCGGGGGCCACAGATACGCAGTATTTT.

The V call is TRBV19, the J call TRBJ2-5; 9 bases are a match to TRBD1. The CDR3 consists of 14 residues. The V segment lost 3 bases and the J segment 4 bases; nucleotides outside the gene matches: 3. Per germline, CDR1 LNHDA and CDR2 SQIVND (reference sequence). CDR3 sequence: CASSMDRGGETQYF. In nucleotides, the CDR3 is TGTGCCAGTAGTATGGACAGGGGCGGAGAGACCCAGTACTTC.

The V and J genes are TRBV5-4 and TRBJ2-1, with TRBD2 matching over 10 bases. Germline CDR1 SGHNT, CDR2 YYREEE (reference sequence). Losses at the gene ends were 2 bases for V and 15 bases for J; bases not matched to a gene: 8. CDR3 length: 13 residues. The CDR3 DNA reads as TGTGCCAGCAGCTTCGAGCGGGAGGGCCCTCCGTTCTTC. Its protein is CASSFEREGPPFF.

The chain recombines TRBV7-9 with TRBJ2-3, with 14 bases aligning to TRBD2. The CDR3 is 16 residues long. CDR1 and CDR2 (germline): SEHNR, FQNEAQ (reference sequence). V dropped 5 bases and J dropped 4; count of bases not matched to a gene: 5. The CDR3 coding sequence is TGTGCCAGCAGCCAAGGACTAGCGGGAGGTTCAGATACGCAGTATTTT. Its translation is CASSQGLAGGSDTQYF.

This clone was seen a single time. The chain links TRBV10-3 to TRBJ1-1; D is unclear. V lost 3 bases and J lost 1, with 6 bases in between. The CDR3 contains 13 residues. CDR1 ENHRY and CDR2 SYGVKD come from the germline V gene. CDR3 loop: CAISEGGNTEAFF. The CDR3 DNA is TGTGCCATCAGTGAAGGCGGGAACACTGAAGCTTTCTTT.

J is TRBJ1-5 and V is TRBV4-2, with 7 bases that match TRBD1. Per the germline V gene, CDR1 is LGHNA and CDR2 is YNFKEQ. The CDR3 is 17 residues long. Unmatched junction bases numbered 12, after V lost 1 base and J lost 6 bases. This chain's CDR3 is CASSQGETGRTGQPQHF. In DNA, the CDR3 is TGTGCCAGCAGCCAAGGGGAGACAGGGCGGACGGGTCAGCCCCAGCATTTT.

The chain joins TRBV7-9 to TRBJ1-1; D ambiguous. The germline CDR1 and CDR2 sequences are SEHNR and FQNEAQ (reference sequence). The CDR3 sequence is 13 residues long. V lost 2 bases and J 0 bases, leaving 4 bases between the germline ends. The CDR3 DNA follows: TGTGCCAGCAGCTTACAGGTGAACACTGAAGCTTTCTTT. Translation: CASSLQVNTEAFF.

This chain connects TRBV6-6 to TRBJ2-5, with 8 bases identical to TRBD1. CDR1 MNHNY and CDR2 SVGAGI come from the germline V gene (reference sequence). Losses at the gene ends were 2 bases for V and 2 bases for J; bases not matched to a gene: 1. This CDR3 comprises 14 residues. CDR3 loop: CASSYRDRQETQYF. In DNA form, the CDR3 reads TGTGCCAGCAGTTACAGGGACAGGCAAGAGACCCAGTACTTC.

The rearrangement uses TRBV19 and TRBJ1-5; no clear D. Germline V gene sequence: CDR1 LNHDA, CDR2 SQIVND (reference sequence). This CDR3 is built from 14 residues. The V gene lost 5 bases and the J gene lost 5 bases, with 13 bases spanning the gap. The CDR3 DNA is TGTGCCAGTAGTCCTTACCGGCCCGATCAGCCCCAGCATTTT. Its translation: CASSPYRPDQPQHF.

The CDR3 sequence is CSVQGTGAGNTIYF. CDR3 in DNA: TGCAGCGTTCAAGGGACCGGAGCTGGAAACACCATATATTTT. V is TRBV29-1 and J is TRBJ1-3; weak D call: TRBD1 (5 bases). Germline CDR1 and CDR2: SQVTM and ANQGSEA. V was trimmed by 5 bases and J by 2 bases, leaving 13 bases between them. The CDR3 is 14 residues long.

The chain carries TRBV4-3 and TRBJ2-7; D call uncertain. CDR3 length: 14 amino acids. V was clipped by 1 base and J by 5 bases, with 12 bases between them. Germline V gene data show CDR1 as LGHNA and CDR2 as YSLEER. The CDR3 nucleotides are TGCGCCAGCAGCCAAGTCATGAAGGGCCACGAGCAGTACTTC. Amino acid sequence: CASSQVMKGHEQYF.

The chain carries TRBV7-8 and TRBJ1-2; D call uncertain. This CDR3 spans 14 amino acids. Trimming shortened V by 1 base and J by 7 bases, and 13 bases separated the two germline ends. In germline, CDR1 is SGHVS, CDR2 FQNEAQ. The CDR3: CASSLEPGTGGYTF. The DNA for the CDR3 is TGTGCCAGCAGCTTAGAGCCGGGTACGGGTGGCTACACCTTC.